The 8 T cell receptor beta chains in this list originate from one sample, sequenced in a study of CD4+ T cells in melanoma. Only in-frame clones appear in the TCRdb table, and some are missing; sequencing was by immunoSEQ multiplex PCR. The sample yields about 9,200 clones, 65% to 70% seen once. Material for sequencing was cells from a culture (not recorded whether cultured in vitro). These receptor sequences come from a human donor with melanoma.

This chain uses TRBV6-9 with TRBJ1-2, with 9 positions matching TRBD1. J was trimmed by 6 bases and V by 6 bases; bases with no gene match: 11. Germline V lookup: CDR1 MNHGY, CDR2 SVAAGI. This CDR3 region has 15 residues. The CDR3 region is CASSSSGQGKDGYTF. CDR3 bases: TGTGCCAGCAGCTCCTCCGGACAGGGGAAAGATGGCTACACCTTC.

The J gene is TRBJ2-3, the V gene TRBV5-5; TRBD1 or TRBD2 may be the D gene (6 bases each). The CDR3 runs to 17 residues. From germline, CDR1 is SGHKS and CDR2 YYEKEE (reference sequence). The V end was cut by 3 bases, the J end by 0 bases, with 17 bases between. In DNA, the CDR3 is TGTGCCAGCAGCTGGGAGCGAGGGGGGAGGAGCACAGATACGCAGTATTTT. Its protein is CASSWERGGRSTDTQYF.

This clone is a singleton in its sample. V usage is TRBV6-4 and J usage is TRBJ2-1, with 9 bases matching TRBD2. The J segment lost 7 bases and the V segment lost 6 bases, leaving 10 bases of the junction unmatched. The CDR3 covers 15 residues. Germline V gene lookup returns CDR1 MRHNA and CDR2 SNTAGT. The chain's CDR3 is CASSLGAGGPNEQFF. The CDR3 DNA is TGTGCCAGCAGCTTAGGGGCGGGGGGGCCAAATGAGCAGTTCTTC.

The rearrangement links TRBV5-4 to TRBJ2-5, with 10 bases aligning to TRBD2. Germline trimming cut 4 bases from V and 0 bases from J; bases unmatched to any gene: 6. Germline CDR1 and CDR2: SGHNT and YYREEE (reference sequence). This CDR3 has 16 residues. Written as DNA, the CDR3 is TGTGCCAGCAGCCAAGGGACTAGCGCGTACCAAGAGACCCAGTACTTC. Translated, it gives CASSQGTSAYQETQYF. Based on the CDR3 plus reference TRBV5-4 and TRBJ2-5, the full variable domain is ETGVTQSPTHLIKTRGQQVTLRCSSQSGHNTVSWYQQALGQGPQFIFQYYREEENGRGNFPPRFSGLQFPNYSSELNVNALELDDSALYLCASSQGTSAYQETQYFGPGTRLLVL.

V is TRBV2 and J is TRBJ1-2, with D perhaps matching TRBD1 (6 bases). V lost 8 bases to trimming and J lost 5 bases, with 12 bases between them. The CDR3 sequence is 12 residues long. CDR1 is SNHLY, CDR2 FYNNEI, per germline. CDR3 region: CASLDRGYGYTF. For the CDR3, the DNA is TGTGCCAGCCTGGACAGAGGATATGGCTACACCTTC.

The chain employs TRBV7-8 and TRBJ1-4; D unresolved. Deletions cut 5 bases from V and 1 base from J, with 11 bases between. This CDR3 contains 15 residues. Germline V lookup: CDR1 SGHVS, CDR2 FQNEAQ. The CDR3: CASSASGITNEKLFF. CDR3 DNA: TGTGCCAGCAGCGCATCGGGGATAACTAATGAAAAACTGTTTTTT.

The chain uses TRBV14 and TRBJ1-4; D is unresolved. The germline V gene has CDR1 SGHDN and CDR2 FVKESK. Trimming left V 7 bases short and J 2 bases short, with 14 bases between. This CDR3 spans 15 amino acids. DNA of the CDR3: TGTGCCAGCAATTCGGGAGGAATGACTAATGAAAAACTGTTTTTT. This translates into CASNSGGMTNEKLFF.

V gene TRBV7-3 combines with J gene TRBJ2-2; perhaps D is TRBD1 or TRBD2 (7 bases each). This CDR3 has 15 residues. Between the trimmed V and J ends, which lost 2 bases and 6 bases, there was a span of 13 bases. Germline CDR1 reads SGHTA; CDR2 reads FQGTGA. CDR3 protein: CASSLQGGAAGELFF. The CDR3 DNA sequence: TGTGCCAGCAGCTTACAGGGGGGGGCCGCCGGGGAGCTGTTTTTT.